The text below deals with one T cell receptor beta chain. It may be a read error: a sequence one base away is much more abundant. The V gene lost 5 bases and the J gene lost 0 bases, with 20 bases spanning the gap. The CDR3 runs to 18 residues. CDR1 SEHNR and CDR2 FQNEAQ come from the germline V gene (reference sequence). The sample is drawn from a study of blood T cells in healthy people across ages. The use of a sample-barcoded 5' primer and a J-beta primer mix characterized a second PCR of roughly 7 to 11 cycles. From the 5' RACE reads, TCRdb called clonotypes with MiXCR, one entry per CDR3 protein. Here the sample spans over a million distinct CDR3 sequences, around 43% being singletons. They isolated at least 6.5 million PBMCs from each sample.

Source material: blood. The sequence was obtained from a woman in her sixties or seventies in good health. The rearrangement links TRBV7-9 to TRBJ1-5; tentative D call: TRBD1 (5 bases). CDR3 sequence reads: CASSEQPKGRYSNQPQHF. The CDR3 bases are TGTGCCAGCAGCGAACAACCCAAGGGACGGTATAGCAATCAGCCCCAGCATTTT.